The sequence of this TCR beta chain was determined in a study of cytomegalovirus exposure and HLA in healthy donors. Use of 60 Vbeta and 13 Jbeta primers characterized the PCR. Only in-frame clones appear in the TCRdb table, and some are missing; sequencing was by immunoSEQ multiplex PCR. The table shows tens of thousands of clones, with under 80% occurring only once. The donors, nominally healthy at sampling, likely had unrecorded immune exposures. Germline trimming cut 3 bases from V and 4 bases from J; bases unmatched to any gene: 3. Per germline, CDR1 SGHRS and CDR2 YFSETQ. The CDR3 loop spans 14 amino acids. About this clone itself: What it binds is unknown.

Study-wide points: Further analysis, carried out later, found HLA-associated TCR beta chains more clonally expanded than equally common other chains. As immune exposure information, only CMV serostatus was available. Common viral pathogens seemed to be connected with several of the most significant clusters, according to a later analysis.

The TCR sequence derives from a man between 60 and 75 years old in good health and CMV-seropositive. This chain uses TRBV5-1 with TRBJ2-3, with 9 positions matching TRBD1. Sequenced input: PBMCs. CDR3 nucleotide sequence: TGCGCCAGCAGCTCGAGGACAGGGGCAGATACGCAGTATTTT. Translating it yields CASSSRTGADTQYF.